Given below is one TCR beta chain in context. This receptor's antigen is unknown. Germline is not matched at one junction end, which may reflect a read error. These data originate in a study of neoadjuvant anti-PD-1 for oral cavity cancer (dated by TCRdb to about 2021). Turning to the overall study: Patients mostly received three to four biweekly doses of nivolumab at 3 mg/kg before curative-intent surgical resection. There were eleven to twelve patients in the parent correlative cohort, and the response rate was around 30%. Patients without progression received a fourth nivolumab dose around day 43 and underwent definitive surgical resection on days 50-56. Under RECIST 1.1, patients with complete response, partial response or stable disease were classed as responders, and patients with progression were classed as non-responders. Paper-wide results and their limitations: After neoadjuvant nivolumab, non-responders showed significantly higher T cell clonality (Gini index) in PBMCs than responders did. TCR analyses included only a few patients per response group, and the authors called for larger cohorts for validation. Higher pretreatment blood TCRbeta clonality and lower post-treatment tumor TCRbeta clonality were correlated with higher pretreatment blood Treg/Th17 ratios.

What the time point label conveys for this sample: before neoadjuvant nivolumab. None of the patients had received prior systemic or radiation treatment, and all were newly diagnosed with stage II-IVA oral cavity squamous cell carcinoma. The cohort was composed of patients with HPV-negative, locally advanced oral cavity squamous cell carcinoma. Peripheral blood mononuclear cells were analyzed directly and were not maintained or expanded in culture. Samples were obtained from a longitudinal correlative study of a single-arm phase II trial of neoadjuvant nivolumab in oral cavity squamous cell carcinoma. Subject-matched pre- and post-treatment PBMCs and tumors from three responders and three non-responders underwent genomic DNA-based TCRbeta sequencing. Peripheral blood mononuclear cells were collected once before nivolumab treatment and again after treatment, at the time of surgery. The Maxwell RSC DNA from Cells kit was used to extract genomic DNA from PBMCs.

PBMC libraries used mostly roughly 500 ng of input genomic DNA for deep sequencing, with six replicates per sample. The immunoSEQ hsTCRbeta kit was used to prepare TCRbeta libraries, following the manufacturer's instructions. The finished libraries were brought together in one pool at approximately 3.1 nM, which was then read using an Illumina NovaSeq 6000 S4 flow cell. The original pipeline was this. Raw data preprocessing and quality control were performed with the immunoSEQ Analyzer. The analysis was limited to productive rearrangements, and each clonotype was defined by a unique CDR3 amino acid sequence. Using the R package tcR, the researchers computed the Gini-Simpson index as their estimate of repertoire clonality. Student's t test was used to compare Gini indices, while Pearson correlation assessed associations with tumor size change. TCRdb re-hosts the immuneACCESS table, in-frame sequences only. Its copies lack some clones; in the studies checked, an unresolved V gene accounts for under half of them, and the cause for the rest is not known. V and J calls and clone size are given by that table; D and trimming were obtained from the DNA. Within this sample are under 15,000 clones, with over 60% of them counted one time only. 2% to 3% of the sample is in the top ten clones.

There are 15 amino acids in the CDR3, from cysteine to phenylalanine inclusive. CDR3 DNA is the only sequence kept; it has 45 bases, read in frame from the first base. Sequences MGHDK (CDR1) and SYGVNS (CDR2) are obtained from the germline V gene. The source of this sequence is a person between 40 and 80 years old with oral cavity squamous cell carcinoma. The sample in question was PBMCs, obtained before nivolumab (anti-PD-1) treatment. The rearranged chain carries TRBV25-1 and TRBJ1-4, with 11 bases aligning to TRBD1. The DNA reads TGTGCCAACAGTTGGGGAGGGACAGGGGGAGAAAAACTGTTTTTT. It translates as CANSWGGTGGEKLFF.